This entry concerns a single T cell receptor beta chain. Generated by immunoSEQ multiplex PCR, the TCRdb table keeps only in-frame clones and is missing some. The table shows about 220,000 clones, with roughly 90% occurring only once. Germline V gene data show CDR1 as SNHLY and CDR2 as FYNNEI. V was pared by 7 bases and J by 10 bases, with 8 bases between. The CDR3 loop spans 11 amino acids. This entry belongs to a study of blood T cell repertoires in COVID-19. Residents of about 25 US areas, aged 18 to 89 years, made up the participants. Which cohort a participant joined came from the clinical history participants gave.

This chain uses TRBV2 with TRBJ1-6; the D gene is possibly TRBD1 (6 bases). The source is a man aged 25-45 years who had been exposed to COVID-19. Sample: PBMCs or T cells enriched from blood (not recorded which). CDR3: CASTTGSPLHF. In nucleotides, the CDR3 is TGTGCCAGCACTACAGGGTCACCCCTCCACTTT.